This is a list of T cell receptor beta chains from one sample in a study of blood T cell repertoires in COVID-19. Assay: immunoSEQ multiplex PCR; the TCRdb copy retains only in-frame clones and omits some. The sample consists of about 220,000 clones, around 84% of them appearing once. Sequenced sample: peripheral blood. The receptors here all came from a woman aged 55-69 years who had recovered from COVID-19. Each CDR3 is given with its conserved first and last residue. The order of the fields is clone size, CDR3 length, D gene, V gene, J gene, CDR3 protein, CDR3 DNA. D genes are given only for firm matches. Part of the rows lack a size; the others show once, few, many or a class for expanded clones.

clone size: .; CDR3 length: 15; D gene: TRBD1; V gene: TRBV10-1; J gene: TRBJ2-5; CDR3 protein: CASSEETGGRETQYF; CDR3 DNA: TGCGCCAGCAGTGAGGAGACAGGGGGCCGGGAGACCCAGTACTTC
clone size: .; CDR3 length: 15; D gene: .; V gene: TRBV3-1/TRBV3-2; J gene: TRBJ1-2; CDR3 protein: CASSHLAREHYGYTF; CDR3 DNA: TGTGCCAGCAGCCATTTAGCACGGGAACACTATGGCTACACCTTC
clone size: .; CDR3 length: 15; D gene: .; V gene: TRBV3-1/TRBV3-2; J gene: TRBJ1-2; CDR3 protein: CASSLRSGTLYGYTF; CDR3 DNA: TGTGCCAGCAGCCTACGGAGCGGGACCCTCTATGGCTACACCTTC
clone size: .; CDR3 length: 15; D gene: .; V gene: TRBV9; J gene: TRBJ2-7; CDR3 protein: CASSVGKGGSYEQYF; CDR3 DNA: TGTGCCAGCAGCGTAGGCAAGGGAGGCTCCTACGAGCAGTACTTC
clone size: .; CDR3 length: 15; D gene: .; V gene: TRBV7-2; J gene: TRBJ1-3; CDR3 protein: CASSLVGAAGNTIYF; CDR3 DNA: TGTGCCAGCAGCTTAGTGGGGGCCGCTGGAAACACCATATATTTT
clone size: .; CDR3 length: 16; D gene: .; V gene: TRBV4-1; J gene: TRBJ2-5; CDR3 protein: CASSQVGRLGSETQYF; CDR3 DNA: TGCGCCAGCAGCCAAGTCGGGAGACTAGGGTCCGAGACCCAGTACTTC
clone size: .; CDR3 length: 13; D gene: .; V gene: TRBV30; J gene: TRBJ2-2; CDR3 protein: CAWKADGTGELFF; CDR3 DNA: TGTGCCTGGAAGGCGGATGGCACCGGGGAGCTGTTTTTT
clone size: .; CDR3 length: 16; D gene: .; V gene: TRBV5-5; J gene: TRBJ1-5; CDR3 protein: CASSLIRGRTNQPQHF; CDR3 DNA: TGTGCCAGCAGCTTGATACGAGGACGGACTAATCAGCCCCAGCATTTT
clone size: .; CDR3 length: 15; D gene: TRBD1; V gene: TRBV11-2; J gene: TRBJ1-2; CDR3 protein: CASSLGMDRNYGYTF; CDR3 DNA: TGTGCCAGCAGCTTAGGGATGGACAGGAACTATGGCTACACCTTC
clone size: .; CDR3 length: 13; D gene: .; V gene: TRBV6-5; J gene: TRBJ2-3; CDR3 protein: CASGPNLGDTQYF; CDR3 DNA: TGTGCCAGCGGGCCTAATCTCGGAGATACGCAGTATTTT
clone size: .; CDR3 length: 15; D gene: .; V gene: TRBV2; J gene: TRBJ2-7; CDR3 protein: CASSSGPPWAYEQYF; CDR3 DNA: TGTGCCAGCAGTTCAGGGCCTCCATGGGCATACGAGCAGTACTTC
clone size: .; CDR3 length: 14; D gene: .; V gene: TRBV27; J gene: TRBJ1-2; CDR3 protein: CASSRRETNYGYTF; CDR3 DNA: TGTGCCAGCAGTAGGCGGGAGACTAACTATGGCTACACCTTC
clone size: once; CDR3 length: 11; D gene: .; V gene: TRBV7-2; J gene: TRBJ1-1; CDR3 protein: CASSAYTEAFF; CDR3 DNA: TGTGCCAGCAGCGCGTACACTGAAGCTTTCTTT
clone size: .; CDR3 length: 13; D gene: .; V gene: TRBV6-6; J gene: TRBJ2-7; CDR3 protein: CASSYSQAYEQYF; CDR3 DNA: TGTGCCAGCAGTTACTCCCAGGCCTACGAGCAGTACTTC
clone size: .; CDR3 length: 16; D gene: TRBD2; V gene: TRBV19; J gene: TRBJ2-1; CDR3 protein: CASSIMGSGGKHEQFF; CDR3 DNA: TGTGCCAGTAGTATCATGGGTAGCGGGGGCAAACATGAGCAGTTCTTC
clone size: .; CDR3 length: 15; D gene: .; V gene: TRBV16; J gene: TRBJ2-7; CDR3 protein: CASSSSRQTLYEQYF; CDR3 DNA: TGTGCCAGCAGCTCCTCAAGACAAACCCTCTACGAGCAGTACTTC
clone size: .; CDR3 length: 16; D gene: TRBD2; V gene: TRBV4-1; J gene: TRBJ2-3; CDR3 protein: CASTLGSGGAIDTQYF; CDR3 DNA: TGCGCCAGCACCCTCGGTAGCGGGGGGGCGATAGATACGCAGTATTTT
clone size: .; CDR3 length: 15; D gene: TRBD2; V gene: TRBV19; J gene: TRBJ2-3; CDR3 protein: CASGTSGGPLHTQYF; CDR3 DNA: TGTGCCAGTGGGACTAGCGGGGGACCCCTCCATACGCAGTATTTT
clone size: .; CDR3 length: 15; D gene: .; V gene: TRBV27; J gene: TRBJ1-5; CDR3 protein: CASSPGAHGNQPQHF; CDR3 DNA: TGTGCCAGCAGCCCAGGGGCCCACGGGAATCAGCCCCAGCATTTT
clone size: .; CDR3 length: 16; D gene: .; V gene: TRBV27; J gene: TRBJ2-3; CDR3 protein: CASSLMAGLSTDTQYF; CDR3 DNA: TGTGCCAGCAGTTTAATGGCGGGACTTAGCACAGATACGCAGTATTTT
clone size: .; CDR3 length: 14; D gene: .; V gene: TRBV5-4; J gene: TRBJ2-5; CDR3 protein: CASSLASNRETQYF; CDR3 DNA: TGTGCCAGCAGCTTGGCTTCCAACAGGGAGACCCAGTACTTC
clone size: many; CDR3 length: 18; D gene: TRBD1; V gene: TRBV4-3; J gene: TRBJ1-5; CDR3 protein: CASSQNAPGQVVSQPQHF; CDR3 DNA: TGCGCCAGCAGCCAAAACGCTCCGGGACAGGTTGTTAGTCAGCCCCAGCATTTT
clone size: .; CDR3 length: 12; D gene: TRBD2; V gene: TRBV19; J gene: TRBJ2-3; CDR3 protein: CASSALAGGQYF; CDR3 DNA: TGTGCCAGTAGTGCGTTAGCGGGGGGGCAGTATTTT
clone size: .; CDR3 length: 15; D gene: TRBD1; V gene: TRBV30; J gene: TRBJ1-1; CDR3 protein: CAWNGGTGGNTEAFF; CDR3 DNA: TGTGCCTGGAACGGCGGAACAGGGGGAAACACTGAAGCTTTCTTT
clone size: once; CDR3 length: 14; D gene: .; V gene: TRBV7-8; J gene: TRBJ2-3; CDR3 protein: CATQRRDFTDTQYF; CDR3 DNA: TGTGCCACGCAACGTCGGGACTTCACAGATACGCAGTATTTT
clone size: .; CDR3 length: 18; D gene: TRBD1; V gene: TRBV4-3; J gene: TRBJ1-6; CDR3 protein: CASSQSAPRGTYNSPLHF; CDR3 DNA: TGCGCCAGCAGCCAGAGTGCACCCAGGGGGACCTATAATTCACCCCTCCACTTT
clone size: .; CDR3 length: 13; D gene: .; V gene: TRBV10-3; J gene: TRBJ1-1; CDR3 protein: CAISESRYTEAFF; CDR3 DNA: TGTGCCATCAGTGAATCACGGTACACTGAAGCTTTCTTT
clone size: once; CDR3 length: 16; D gene: .; V gene: TRBV7-9; J gene: TRBJ2-1; CDR3 protein: CASSFPGGGKQNEQFF; CDR3 DNA: TGTGCCAGCAGCTTCCCGGGCGGGGGCAAGCAGAATGAGCAGTTCTTC
clone size: .; CDR3 length: 14; D gene: .; V gene: TRBV5-6; J gene: TRBJ2-7; CDR3 protein: CASTGDSYPYEQYF; CDR3 DNA: TGTGCCAGCACCGGAGACAGCTACCCCTACGAGCAGTACTTC
clone size: .; CDR3 length: 14; D gene: TRBD1; V gene: TRBV6-2/TRBV6-3; J gene: TRBJ1-6; CDR3 protein: CASSRTGFNSPLHF; CDR3 DNA: TGTGCCAGCAGTCGGACAGGATTCAATTCACCCCTCCACTTT
clone size: .; CDR3 length: 13; D gene: TRBD1; V gene: TRBV7-9; J gene: TRBJ1-5; CDR3 protein: CASSAGQYQPQHF; CDR3 DNA: TGTGCCAGCAGCGCGGGACAGTATCAGCCCCAGCATTTT
clone size: .; CDR3 length: 13; D gene: .; V gene: TRBV7-9; J gene: TRBJ1-4; CDR3 protein: CASSRNSNEKLFF; CDR3 DNA: TGTGCCAGCAGCCGAAACAGTAATGAAAAACTGTTTTTT
clone size: .; CDR3 length: 15; D gene: .; V gene: TRBV13; J gene: TRBJ2-2; CDR3 protein: CASSSGLYRTGELFF; CDR3 DNA: TGTGCCAGCAGCTCGGGACTTTATAGAACCGGGGAGCTGTTTTTT
clone size: .; CDR3 length: 14; D gene: .; V gene: TRBV30; J gene: TRBJ1-1; CDR3 protein: CAWSTGQSNTEAFF; CDR3 DNA: TGTGCCTGGAGTACAGGACAGTCAAACACTGAAGCTTTCTTT
clone size: .; CDR3 length: 15; D gene: TRBD1; V gene: TRBV7-2; J gene: TRBJ1-4; CDR3 protein: CASSLQALTGEKLFF; CDR3 DNA: TGTGCCAGCAGCTTACAGGCACTAACAGGGGAGAAACTGTTTTTT
clone size: .; CDR3 length: 16; D gene: .; V gene: TRBV7-6; J gene: TRBJ2-5; CDR3 protein: CASSLGAATSGKTQYF; CDR3 DNA: TGTGCCAGCAGCCTTGGGGCTGCTACTTCCGGAAAGACCCAGTACTTC
clone size: .; CDR3 length: 18; D gene: TRBD2; V gene: TRBV4-1; J gene: TRBJ2-1; CDR3 protein: CASSQALAGVTSYNEQFF; CDR3 DNA: TGCGCCAGCAGCCAGGCACTAGCGGGGGTTACCTCCTACAATGAGCAGTTCTTC
clone size: .; CDR3 length: 13; D gene: TRBD1; V gene: TRBV3-1/TRBV3-2; J gene: TRBJ1-1; CDR3 protein: CASSPGTATEAFF; CDR3 DNA: TGTGCCAGCAGCCCAGGGACAGCTACCGAAGCTTTCTTT
clone size: .; CDR3 length: 15; D gene: TRBD2; V gene: TRBV6-5; J gene: TRBJ2-5; CDR3 protein: CASSWTSGLQETQYF; CDR3 DNA: TGTGCCAGCAGTTGGACTAGCGGACTTCAAGAGACCCAGTACTTC
clone size: .; CDR3 length: 14; D gene: .; V gene: TRBV9; J gene: TRBJ1-1; CDR3 protein: CASTWGEMNTEAFF; CDR3 DNA: TGTGCCAGCACCTGGGGGGAGATGAACACTGAAGCTTTCTTT
clone size: once; CDR3 length: 14; D gene: .; V gene: TRBV5-1; J gene: TRBJ1-2; CDR3 protein: CASSQGAGVGSYTF; CDR3 DNA: TGCGCCAGCAGCCAGGGTGCAGGCGTTGGGAGCTACACCTTC
clone size: .; CDR3 length: 14; D gene: TRBD1; V gene: TRBV7-3; J gene: TRBJ2-7; CDR3 protein: CASSLAGQGYEQYF; CDR3 DNA: TGTGCCAGCAGCTTAGCGGGACAGGGCTACGAGCAGTACTTC
clone size: once; CDR3 length: 16; D gene: .; V gene: TRBV5-1; J gene: TRBJ1-3; CDR3 protein: CASSSTGTPAGNTIYF; CDR3 DNA: TGCGCCAGCAGCTCTACAGGGACCCCGGCTGGAAACACCATATATTTT
clone size: .; CDR3 length: 14; D gene: .; V gene: TRBV6-6; J gene: TRBJ1-1; CDR3 protein: CASLPPWGATEAFF; CDR3 DNA: TGTGCCAGCCTACCCCCTTGGGGAGCCACTGAAGCTTTCTTT
clone size: .; CDR3 length: 15; D gene: TRBD1; V gene: TRBV12-5; J gene: TRBJ1-6; CDR3 protein: CASGLGTVNNSPLHF; CDR3 DNA: TGTGCTAGTGGTCTCGGGACAGTAAATAATTCACCCCTCCACTTT
clone size: once; CDR3 length: 16; D gene: TRBD1; V gene: TRBV5-1; J gene: TRBJ1-3; CDR3 protein: CASSYLEGASGNTIYF; CDR3 DNA: TGCGCCAGCAGCTACCTAGAGGGGGCCTCTGGAAACACCATATATTTT
clone size: few; CDR3 length: 15; D gene: .; V gene: TRBV7-3; J gene: TRBJ2-2; CDR3 protein: CASSLDPVNTGELFF; CDR3 DNA: TGTGCCAGCAGCTTAGATCCAGTGAACACCGGGGAGCTGTTTTTT